The rows below give T cell receptor beta chains drawn from one sample of a study of control samples from healthy donors and cancer patients. TCRdb keeps only in-frame clones here, not all; method: immunoSEQ multiplex PCR. The sample consists of about 180,000 clones, roughly 90% of them appearing once. Sequencing was done on a sample of blood. These receptors came from a woman in her 50s in good health. Both conserved end residues are part of each CDR3. D genes are given only for firm matches. Rows may omit the clone size; those that give it use once, few, many or a size class.

V gene	D gene	J gene	clone size	CDR3 DNA	CDR3 protein
TRBV4-1	NA	TRBJ2-1	NA	TGCGCCAGCAGCCTTCCTTTGCCCCGGACTAAAATTCCATCGCAGTTCTTC	CASSLPLPRTKIPSQFF
TRBV24-1	NA	TRBJ1-1	NA	TGTGCCACCAGTGATTTCTGGAACACTGAAGCTTTCTTT	CATSDFWNTEAFF
TRBV30	TRBD2	TRBJ2-2	NA	TGTGCCTGGAGGGCTATAGCGGGCCTCCCGAACACCGGGGAGCTGTTTTTT	CAWRAIAGLPNTGELFF
TRBV15	NA	TRBJ1-1	NA	TGTGCCACCAGCCCTAGGGGACGGACCACTGAAGCTTTCTTT	CATSPRGRTTEAFF
TRBV6-2/TRBV6-3	NA	TRBJ1-1	NA	TGTGCCAGCAGTTACTCGATTGTCGGGGGCCGGGGGGAGGCTTTCTTT	CASSYSIVGGRGEAFF
TRBV9	NA	TRBJ1-1	NA	TGTGCCAGCAGCCCGGTGGGTAGGAAGGGCACTGAAGCTTTCTTT	CASSPVGRKGTEAFF
TRBV6-4	NA	TRBJ1-1	NA	TGTGCCAGCAGTGGGAGCATGAACACTGAAGCTTTCTTT	CASSGSMNTEAFF
TRBV7-9	TRBD1	TRBJ2-1	few	TGTGCCAGCGAGGGGACAGCTGACAATGACGCGCAGTTCTTC	CASEGTADNDAQFF
TRBV5-4	NA	TRBJ2-1	once	TGTGCCAGCAGCGAAGGGCCGTATCACAATGAGCAGTTCTTC	CASSEGPYHNEQFF
TRBV7-2	TRBD1	TRBJ1-6	NA	TGTGCCAGCAGCGCACGGGACAGCAATTCACCCCTCCACTTT	CASSARDSNSPLHF
TRBV3-1/TRBV3-2	NA	TRBJ2-5	NA	TGTGCCAGCAGCTCAGGACTGCTCCAAGAGACCCAGTACTTC	CASSSGLLQETQYF
TRBV9	TRBD1	TRBJ1-4	NA	TGTGCCAGCAGCACCCGACAGGGGGGTAATGAAAAACTGTTTTTT	CASSTRQGGNEKLFF
TRBV30	TRBD1	TRBJ2-5	NA	TGTGCCTGGGGGACAGGGTGGGAGACCCAGTACTTC	CAWGTGWETQYF
TRBV11-2	NA	TRBJ1-3	NA	TGTGCCAGCAGCTTAGGGATCTCTGGAAACACCATATATTTT	CASSLGISGNTIYF
TRBV19	NA	TRBJ1-5	NA	TGTGCCAGCGGAGGGGGGGCGGACCAGCCCCAGCATTTT	CASGGGADQPQHF
TRBV4-1	TRBD2	TRBJ2-1	NA	TGCGCCAGTTCGGGACTAGCGGACAATGAGCAGTTCTTC	CASSGLADNEQFF
TRBV5-1	NA	TRBJ2-3	NA	TGCGCCAGCAGCGTAGGCTTAAACACAGATACGCAGTATTTT	CASSVGLNTDTQYF
TRBV5-1	TRBD1	TRBJ2-5	once	TGCGCCAGCAGCCCGGGACAGCAACAAGAGACCCAGTACTTC	CASSPGQQQETQYF
TRBV20-1	NA	TRBJ1-1	NA	TGCAGTGCTAGGGGAGGGGGTGAAGCTTTCTTT	CSARGGGEAFF
TRBV18	TRBD1	TRBJ1-4	once	TGTGCCAGCTCACCGACGGGACAGGCAACTAATGAAAAACTGTTTTTT	CASSPTGQATNEKLFF
TRBV27	NA	TRBJ1-1	NA	TGTGCCAGCACTACAACCCTGGGAGGGTTAAGAGCTTTCTTT	CASTTTLGGLRAFF
TRBV2	NA	TRBJ1-1	NA	TGTGCCAGCAGGCTGGGGACCGCCATGAACACTGAAGCTTTCTTT	CASRLGTAMNTEAFF
TRBV7-2	TRBD1	TRBJ1-4	NA	TGTGCCAGCAGCTCTCAGGGGGGAAGTGTTGAAAAACTGTTTTTT	CASSSQGGSVEKLFF
TRBV9	NA	TRBJ2-3	NA	TGTGCCAGCACGGATAGCGGTAATACGCAGTATTTT	CASTDSGNTQYF
TRBV6-1	TRBD1	TRBJ1-2	once	TGTGCCAGCAGCCGACAGGGGGAGGGCTACACCTTC	CASSRQGEGYTF
TRBV27	NA	TRBJ1-2	NA	TGTGCCAGCAGTTTAGGGGGGGCGGTGGGCTACACCTTC	CASSLGGAVGYTF
TRBV28	NA	TRBJ2-7	NA	TGTGCCAGTGCGACCGGGGTCCCCTACGAGCAGTACTTC	CASATGVPYEQYF
TRBV30	TRBD2	TRBJ2-3	NA	TGTGCCTGGAGTGCCGTAGCGGGGGGAGATACGCAGTATTTT	CAWSAVAGGDTQYF
TRBV28	NA	TRBJ1-3	NA	TGTGCCAGCAGCCTACAGCTTAACTCTGGAAACACCATATATTTT	CASSLQLNSGNTIYF
TRBV27	NA	TRBJ1-4	NA	TGTGCCAGCAGCTGGAAGGGGGAAGATAATGAAAAACTGTTTTTT	CASSWKGEDNEKLFF
TRBV9	NA	TRBJ2-5	NA	TGTGCCAGCAGCGCGAGTAGCCCGGAGACCCAGTACTTC	CASSASSPETQYF
TRBV19	TRBD2	TRBJ2-3	NA	TGTGCCAGTAGTATCTCTAGCGGGGGGGATCCTAGCACAGATACGCAGTATTTT	CASSISSGGDPSTDTQYF
TRBV4-1	TRBD1	TRBJ2-5	NA	TGCGCCAGCAGCCAAGCTGGGGGTTTTCCGGGACAGGGTGTAGCGACCCAGTACTTC	CASSQAGGFPGQGVATQYF
TRBV15	NA	TRBJ1-1	NA	TGTGCCACCAGCAGAGATAGAGGGAACACTGAAGCTTTCTTT	CATSRDRGNTEAFF
TRBV28	NA	TRBJ2-1	NA	TGTGCCAGCAGTAGCCAGCTAGCAGCTCACAATGAGCAGTTCTTC	CASSSQLAAHNEQFF
TRBV27	NA	TRBJ1-6	NA	TGTGCCAGCAGTCCCACTCGGAATTCACCCCTCCACTTT	CASSPTRNSPLHF
TRBV6-5	NA	TRBJ1-5	NA	TGTGCCAGCAGTCGCATCGGCCAGCCCCAGCATTTT	CASSRIGQPQHF
TRBV4-3	TRBD2	TRBJ2-3	NA	TGCGCCAGCAGCCAAGTTCTAGCGGGGGGGTTAGATACGCAGTATTTT	CASSQVLAGGLDTQYF
TRBV9	TRBD1	TRBJ2-1	NA	TGTGCCAGCAGCGGGTGGGACAGGTCCTACAATGAGCAGTTCTTC	CASSGWDRSYNEQFF
TRBV6-2/TRBV6-3	TRBD1	TRBJ1-1	NA	TGTGCCAGCAGTTATCAGGGGGTTTGGACTGAAGCTTTCTTT	CASSYQGVWTEAFF
TRBV11-1	NA	TRBJ1-3	NA	TGTGCCAGCAGCGCCGCCGCTGGAAACACCATATATTTT	CASSAAAGNTIYF
TRBV24-1	TRBD1	TRBJ2-1	NA	TGTGCCACCGCGGGATTTGGACAGGGAAGGGACAATGAGCAGTTCTTC	CATAGFGQGRDNEQFF
TRBV28	NA	TRBJ1-6	NA	TGTGCCAGCAGTTTATCCCTAGGGGCTAGTTATAATTCACCCCTCCACTTT	CASSLSLGASYNSPLHF
TRBV24-1	TRBD1	TRBJ2-5	NA	TGTGCCACCAGTGATACAGGGGGCTTGGGCCAAGAGACCCAGTACTTC	CATSDTGGLGQETQYF
TRBV7-2	TRBD1	TRBJ1-6	NA	TGTGCCAGCAGCAGCTTCATCTGGACAGGGGGAAAGGCACCCCTCCACTTT	CASSSFIWTGGKAPLHF
TRBV2	NA	TRBJ1-2	NA	TGTACCAGCAGTGAACGGGGACTCTATGGCTACACCTTC	CTSSERGLYGYTF
TRBV5-4	TRBD1	TRBJ1-2	NA	TGTGCCAGCACTCCTCAGGGGGGAGCTAACTATGGCTACACCTTC	CASTPQGGANYGYTF
TRBV2	TRBD1	TRBJ2-7	NA	TGTGCCAGCAGTCGACAGGGGATCCACGAGCAGTACTTC	CASSRQGIHEQYF
TRBV2	NA	TRBJ1-5	NA	TGTGCCAGCACCCAGTCCGGACAGCTCAATCAGCCCCAGCATTTT	CASTQSGQLNQPQHF
TRBV3-1/TRBV3-2	NA	TRBJ1-1	once	TGTGCCAGCAGCCATAGTGAAGGGACAGAAGCTTTCTTT	CASSHSEGTEAFF
TRBV19	NA	TRBJ2-2	NA	TGTGCCAGTAGACCCGGGGGGCTTCTGAACACCGGGGAGCTGTTTTTT	CASRPGGLLNTGELFF
TRBV29-1	NA	TRBJ2-6	NA	TGCAGCGTTGATGGGGGAATGCCTGGGGCCAACGTCCTGACTTTC	CSVDGGMPGANVLTF
TRBV6-2/TRBV6-3	TRBD1	TRBJ2-5	once	TGTGCCAGCAGTTACAGGAAAGGACAGGGGGAGACCCAGTACTTC	CASSYRKGQGETQYF
TRBV9	NA	TRBJ2-3	NA	TGTGCCAGCAGCGAGGGGAGCGGGTCTAGCACAGATACGCAGTATTTT	CASSEGSGSSTDTQYF